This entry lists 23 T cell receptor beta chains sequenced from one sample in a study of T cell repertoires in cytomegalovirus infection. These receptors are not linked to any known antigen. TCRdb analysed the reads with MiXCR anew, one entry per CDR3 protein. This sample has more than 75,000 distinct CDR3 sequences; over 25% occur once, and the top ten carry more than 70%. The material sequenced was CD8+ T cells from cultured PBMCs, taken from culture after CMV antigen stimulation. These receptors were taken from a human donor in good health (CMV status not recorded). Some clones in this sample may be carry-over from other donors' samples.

The CDR3 DNA follows: TGCAGTGCCAGGGGGCAGGGTTTCTCCTACGAGCAGTACTTC. Encoded protein: CSARGQGFSYEQYF. The chain joins TRBV20-1 to TRBJ2-7, with 8 positions matching TRBD1. After removal of 6 bases from V and 0 bases from J, the junction contained 7 bases not matched to a gene. Per the germline V gene, CDR1 is DFQATT and CDR2 is SNEGSKA (reference sequence). The CDR3 runs to 14 residues.

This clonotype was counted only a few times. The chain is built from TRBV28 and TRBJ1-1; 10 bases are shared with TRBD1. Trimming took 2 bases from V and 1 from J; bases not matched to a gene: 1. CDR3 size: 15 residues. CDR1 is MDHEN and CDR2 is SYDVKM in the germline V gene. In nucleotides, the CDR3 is TGTGCCAGCAGTTTAGGACAGGGGGGGAACACTGAAGCTTTCTTT. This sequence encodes CASSLGQGGNTEAFF.

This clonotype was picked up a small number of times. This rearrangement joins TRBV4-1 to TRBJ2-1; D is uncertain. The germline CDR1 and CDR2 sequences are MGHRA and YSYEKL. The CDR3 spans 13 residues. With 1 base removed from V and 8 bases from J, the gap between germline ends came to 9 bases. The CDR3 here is CASSQALVDEQFF. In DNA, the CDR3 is TGCGCCAGCAGCCAAGCCTTAGTAGATGAGCAGTTCTTC.

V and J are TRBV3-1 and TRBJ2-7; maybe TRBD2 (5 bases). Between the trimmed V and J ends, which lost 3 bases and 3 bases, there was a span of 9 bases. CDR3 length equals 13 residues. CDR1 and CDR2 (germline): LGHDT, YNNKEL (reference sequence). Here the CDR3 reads CASSHSGFYEQYF. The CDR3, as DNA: TGTGCCAGCAGCCACTCGGGGTTCTACGAGCAGTACTTC.

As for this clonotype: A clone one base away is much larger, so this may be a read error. The DNA of the CDR3 is TGTGCCAGCAGTTCCAATGAAAAACTGTTTTTT. This sequence encodes CASSSNEKLFF. V gene TRBV6-5 combines with J gene TRBJ1-4; D uncertain. This CDR3 comprises 11 residues. The V and J ends lost 4 bases and 5 bases respectively, with 2 bases between them. The germline gives CDR1 MNHEY, CDR2 SVGAGI.

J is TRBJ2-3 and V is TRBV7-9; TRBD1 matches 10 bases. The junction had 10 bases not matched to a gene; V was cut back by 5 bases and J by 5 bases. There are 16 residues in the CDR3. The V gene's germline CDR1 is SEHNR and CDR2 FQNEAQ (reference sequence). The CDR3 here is CASSQLGQGVQDTQYF. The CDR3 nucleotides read TGTGCCAGCAGCCAACTCGGACAGGGGGTTCAAGATACGCAGTATTTT.

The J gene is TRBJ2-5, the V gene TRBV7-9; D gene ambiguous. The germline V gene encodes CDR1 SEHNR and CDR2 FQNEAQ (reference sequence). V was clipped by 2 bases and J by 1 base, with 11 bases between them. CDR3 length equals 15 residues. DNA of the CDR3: TGTGCCAGCAGCTTATTCACCGTGGGCCAAGAGACCCAGTACTTC. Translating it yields CASSLFTVGQETQYF.

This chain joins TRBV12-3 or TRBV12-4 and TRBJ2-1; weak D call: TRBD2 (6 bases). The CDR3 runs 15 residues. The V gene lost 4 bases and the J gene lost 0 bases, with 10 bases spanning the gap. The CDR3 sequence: CASSWRESSYNEQFF. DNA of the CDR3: TGTGCCAGCAGTTGGAGGGAGAGCTCCTACAATGAGCAGTTCTTC.

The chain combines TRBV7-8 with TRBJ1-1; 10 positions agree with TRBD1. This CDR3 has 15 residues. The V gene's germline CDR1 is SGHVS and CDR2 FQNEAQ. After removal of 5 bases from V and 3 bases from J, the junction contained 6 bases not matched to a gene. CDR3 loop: CASSPRTGGYTEAFF. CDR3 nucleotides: TGTGCCAGCAGCCCCCGGACAGGGGGGTACACTGAAGCTTTCTTT.

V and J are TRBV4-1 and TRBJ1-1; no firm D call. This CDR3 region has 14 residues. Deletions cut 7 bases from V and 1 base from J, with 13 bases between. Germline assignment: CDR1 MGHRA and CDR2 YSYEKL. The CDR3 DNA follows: TGCGCCAGCACGTGGAGGGAATCGAACACTGAAGCTTTCTTT. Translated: CASTWRESNTEAFF.

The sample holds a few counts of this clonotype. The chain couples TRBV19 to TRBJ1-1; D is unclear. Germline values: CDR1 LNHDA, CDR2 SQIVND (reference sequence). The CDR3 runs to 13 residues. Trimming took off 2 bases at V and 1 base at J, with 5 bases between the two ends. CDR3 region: CASSITRNTEAFF. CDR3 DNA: TGTGCCAGTAGTATAACGAGGAACACTGAAGCTTTCTTT.

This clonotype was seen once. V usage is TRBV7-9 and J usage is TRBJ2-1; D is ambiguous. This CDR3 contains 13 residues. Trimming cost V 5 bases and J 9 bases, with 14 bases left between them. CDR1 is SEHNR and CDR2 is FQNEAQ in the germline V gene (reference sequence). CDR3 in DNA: TGTGCCAGCAGCGCCTCGCCGGGCGGTGAGCAGTTCTTC. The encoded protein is CASSASPGGEQFF.

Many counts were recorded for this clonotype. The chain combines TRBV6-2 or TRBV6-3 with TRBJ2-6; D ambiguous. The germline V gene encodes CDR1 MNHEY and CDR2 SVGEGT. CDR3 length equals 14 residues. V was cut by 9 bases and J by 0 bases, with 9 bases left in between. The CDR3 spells CASIPNSGANVLTF. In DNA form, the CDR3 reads TGTGCCAGTATTCCGAACTCTGGGGCCAACGTCCTGACTTTC.

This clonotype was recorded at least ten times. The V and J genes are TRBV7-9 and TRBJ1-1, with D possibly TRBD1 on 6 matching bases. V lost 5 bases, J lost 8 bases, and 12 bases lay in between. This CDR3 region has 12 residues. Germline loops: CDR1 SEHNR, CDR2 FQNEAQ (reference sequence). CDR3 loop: CASSPGQKEAFF. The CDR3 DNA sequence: TGTGCCAGCAGCCCCGGACAGAAGGAAGCTTTCTTT.

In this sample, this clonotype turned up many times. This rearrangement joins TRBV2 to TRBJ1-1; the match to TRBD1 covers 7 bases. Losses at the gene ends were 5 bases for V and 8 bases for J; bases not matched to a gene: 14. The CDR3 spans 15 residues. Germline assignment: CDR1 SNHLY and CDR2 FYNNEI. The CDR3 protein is CASSHRQGKNREAFF. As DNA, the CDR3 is TGTGCCAGCAGTCATAGACAGGGCAAAAACCGGGAAGCTTTCTTT. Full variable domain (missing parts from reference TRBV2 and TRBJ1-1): EPEVTQTPSHQVTQMGQEVILRCVPISNHLYFYWYRQILGQKVEFLVSFYNNEISEKSEIFDDQFSVERPDGSNFTLKIRSTKLEDSAMYFCASSHRQGKNREAFFGQGTRLTVV.

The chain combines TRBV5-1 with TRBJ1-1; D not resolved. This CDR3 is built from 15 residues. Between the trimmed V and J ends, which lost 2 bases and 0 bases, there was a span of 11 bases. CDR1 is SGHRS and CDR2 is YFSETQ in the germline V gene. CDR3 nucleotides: TGCGCCAGCAGCTTACCCCAACTCATGAACACTGAAGCTTTCTTT. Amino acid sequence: CASSLPQLMNTEAFF. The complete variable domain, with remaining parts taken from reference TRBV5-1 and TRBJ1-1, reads KAGVTQTPRYLIKTRGQQVTLSCSPISGHRSVSWYQQTPGQGLQFLFEYFSETQRNKGNFPGRFSGRQFSNSRSEMNVSTLELGDSALYLCASSLPQLMNTEAFFGQGTRLTVV.

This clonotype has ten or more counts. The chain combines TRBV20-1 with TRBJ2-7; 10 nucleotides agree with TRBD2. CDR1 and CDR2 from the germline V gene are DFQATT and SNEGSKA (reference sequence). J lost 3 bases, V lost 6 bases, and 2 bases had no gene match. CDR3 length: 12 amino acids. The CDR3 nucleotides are TGCAGTGCCAGCGGGGGGGTCTACGAGCAGTACTTC. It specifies CSASGGVYEQYF.

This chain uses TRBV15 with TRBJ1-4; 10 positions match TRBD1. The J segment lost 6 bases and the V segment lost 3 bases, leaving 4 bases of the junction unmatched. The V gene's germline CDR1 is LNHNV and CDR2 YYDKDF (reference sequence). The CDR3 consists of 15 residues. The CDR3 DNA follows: TGTGCCACCAGCAGGAGTGGGACAGGGGATGAAAAACTGTTTTTT. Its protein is CATSRSGTGDEKLFF.

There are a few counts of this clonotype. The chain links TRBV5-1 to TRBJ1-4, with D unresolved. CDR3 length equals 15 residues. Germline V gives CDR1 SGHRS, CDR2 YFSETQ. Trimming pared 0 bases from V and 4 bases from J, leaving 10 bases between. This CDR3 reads CASSLGQFLNEKLFF. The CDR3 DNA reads TGCGCCAGCAGCTTGGGGCAGTTCCTTAATGAAAAACTGTTTTTT.

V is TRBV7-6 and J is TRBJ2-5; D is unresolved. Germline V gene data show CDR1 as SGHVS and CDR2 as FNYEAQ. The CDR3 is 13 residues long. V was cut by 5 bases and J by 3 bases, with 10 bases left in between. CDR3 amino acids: CASSPHTKETQYF. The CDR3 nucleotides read TGTGCCAGCAGCCCCCATACGAAAGAGACCCAGTACTTC.

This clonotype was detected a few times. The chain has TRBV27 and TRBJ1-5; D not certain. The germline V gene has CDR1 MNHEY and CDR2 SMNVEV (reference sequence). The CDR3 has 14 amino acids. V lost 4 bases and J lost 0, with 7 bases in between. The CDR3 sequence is CASSWAASNQPQHF. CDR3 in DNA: TGTGCCAGCAGTTGGGCTGCTAGCAATCAGCCCCAGCATTTT.

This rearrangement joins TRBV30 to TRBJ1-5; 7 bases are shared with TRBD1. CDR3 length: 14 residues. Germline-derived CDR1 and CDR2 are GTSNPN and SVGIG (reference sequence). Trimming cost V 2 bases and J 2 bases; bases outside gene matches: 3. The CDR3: CAWSNGQGNQPQHF. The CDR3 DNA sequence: TGTGCCTGGAGTAATGGACAGGGCAATCAGCCCCAGCATTTT.

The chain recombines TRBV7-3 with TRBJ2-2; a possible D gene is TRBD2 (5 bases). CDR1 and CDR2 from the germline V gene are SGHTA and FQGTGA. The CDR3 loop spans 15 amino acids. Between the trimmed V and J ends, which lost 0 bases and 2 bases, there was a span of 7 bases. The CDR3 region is CASSLTPGNTGELFF. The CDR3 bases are TGTGCCAGCAGCTTAACGCCGGGAAACACCGGGGAGCTGTTTTTT. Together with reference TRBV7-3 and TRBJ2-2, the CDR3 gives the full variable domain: GAGVSQTPSNKVTEKGKYVELRCDPISGHTALYWYRQSLGQGPEFLIYFQGTGAADDSGLPNDRFFAVRPEGSVSTLKIQRTERGDSAVYLCASSLTPGNTGELFFGEGSRLTVL.